Listed here are 21 T cell receptor beta chains from one sample, sequenced in a study of cytomegalovirus exposure and HLA in healthy donors. The PCR used 60 Vbeta and 13 Jbeta primers. Sequencing used immunoSEQ multiplex PCR; TCRdb keeps in-frame clones, though not all of them. The sample holds about 110,000 clones, 70% to 80% seen once. The sample was PBMCs. Every receptor here comes from a man aged 35-49 years in good health and CMV-seronegative.

The chain employs TRBV7-2 and TRBJ2-3, with 10 bases fitting TRBD2. The CDR3 contains 16 residues. J lost 1 base, V lost 4 bases, and 5 bases had no gene match. CDR1 and CDR2 from the germline V gene are SGHTA and FQGNSA. The CDR3 region has the DNA TGTGCCAGCAGCTCCAGCAGCGGGAGGGGCACAGATACGCAGTATTTT. Encoded protein: CASSSSSGRGTDTQYF.

The chain uses TRBV15 and TRBJ2-7, with 8 nucleotides matching TRBD1. The junction had 6 bases not matched to a gene; V was cut back by 1 base and J by 1 base. The length of the CDR3 is 16 residues. Germline CDR1 LNHNV, CDR2 YYDKDF (reference sequence). In DNA, the CDR3 is TGTGCCACCAGCAGAGGCGCGGACAGGGCGTCCTACGAGCAGTACTTC. This sequence encodes CATSRGADRASYEQYF.

This chain links TRBV5-1 with TRBJ2-5; 9 nucleotides align to TRBD2. The tail of the sequence fits TRBJ2-7 better, so the J call may be wrong. The CDR3 loop spans 15 amino acids. Germline values: CDR1 SGHRS, CDR2 YFSETQ. This CDR3 reads CASSVSGGSSYEQYF. CDR3 nucleotide sequence: TGCGCCAGCAGCGTTAGCGGGGGAAGCTCCTACGAGCAGTACTTC.

V gene TRBV6-1 combines with J gene TRBJ1-1; possible D gene TRBD1, 5 bases. Germline-derived CDR1 and CDR2 are MNHNS and SASEGT. The CDR3 loop spans 13 amino acids. V was pared by 6 bases and J by 4 bases, with 12 bases between. DNA for the CDR3: TGTGCCAGCAGGGGGAGGGGCTTCACTGAAGCTTTCTTT. Amino acid sequence: CASRGRGFTEAFF.

This sequence joins TRBV29-1 and TRBJ1-1, with D uncertain. V lost 7 bases and J 10 bases, leaving 16 bases between the germline ends. The CDR3 spans 11 residues. Germline V gene lookup returns CDR1 SQVTM and CDR2 ANQGSEA. The CDR3 DNA reads TGCAGCGGCCGAACCCAGAGAGGAGCTTTCTTT. The encoded protein is CSGRTQRGAFF.

The chain uses TRBV27 and TRBJ2-7; 8 bases fit TRBD1. The CDR3 extends over 15 amino acids. Germline V gives CDR1 MNHEY, CDR2 SMNVEV (reference sequence). Trimming took 2 bases from V and 4 from J; bases not matched to a gene: 7. This chain's CDR3 is CASSLEAGGTYEQYF. The DNA of the CDR3 is TGTGCCAGCAGTTTAGAGGCAGGGGGCACATACGAGCAGTACTTC.

V usage is TRBV7-2 and J usage is TRBJ1-1; D remains unclear. This CDR3 is 12 amino acids long. Between the trimmed V and J ends, which lost 3 bases and 2 bases, there was a span of 4 bases. Germline CDR1 reads SGHTA; CDR2 reads FQGNSA. CDR3 amino acids: CASSFINTEAFF. The CDR3 bases are TGTGCCAGCAGCTTTATTAACACTGAAGCTTTCTTT.

This clone was seen a handful of times. The chain is built from TRBV11-2 and TRBJ1-2, with 9 bases identical to TRBD1. The V gene end was trimmed by 2 bases and the J gene end by 1 base; junction bases not matched to a gene: 8. CDR1 is SGHAT and CDR2 is FQNNGV in the germline V gene. This CDR3 contains 17 residues. This CDR3 is CASSLTGQGLNNYGYTF. In nucleotides, the CDR3 is TGTGCCAGCAGCTTAACGGGACAGGGACTAAATAACTATGGCTACACCTTC.

The chain combines TRBV6-5 with TRBJ2-7; 11 bases are a match to TRBD2. CDR3 length: 15 residues. Per germline, CDR1 MNHEY and CDR2 SVGAGI. Trimming took 6 bases from V and 4 from J; bases not matched to a gene: 8. This CDR3 reads CASRPALAGVYEQYF. The CDR3 coding sequence is TGTGCCAGCAGACCCGCACTAGCGGGAGTGTACGAGCAGTACTTC.

The chain links TRBV6-5 to TRBJ2-7; TRBD2 aligns across 7 bases. J gave up 7 bases and V 3 bases, and 15 bases lay outside the gene matches. This CDR3 region has 16 residues. The V gene's germline CDR1 is MNHEY and CDR2 SVGAGI. The CDR3 spells CASSYGSGPRRGEQYF. The CDR3 nucleotides are TGTGCCAGCAGTTATGGTAGCGGGCCGCGGAGAGGGGAGCAGTACTTC.

This clone was detected once. CDR3 loop: CASSLVRGRASEQYF. The CDR3 DNA sequence: TGTGCCAGCAGCTTGGTGCGCGGGAGGGCCAGTGAGCAGTACTTC. The rearrangement uses TRBV5-8 and TRBJ2-7; the match to TRBD2 covers 9 bases. V was pared by 0 bases and J by 7 bases, with 8 bases of the junction left unmatched. CDR1 and CDR2 from the germline V gene are SGHTS and YDEGEE. The CDR3 runs 15 residues.

The chain has TRBV4-3 and TRBJ2-5; 15 positions match TRBD2. The CDR3 contains 18 residues. V shed 4 bases, J shed 4 bases, and the junction held 10 bases outside the gene matches. The germline V gene encodes CDR1 LGHNA and CDR2 YSLEER. The CDR3 nucleotides are TGCGCCAGCAGCCGGGCCGGGACTAGCGGGGGGATTGGAGAGACCCAGTACTTC. It yields the protein CASSRAGTSGGIGETQYF.

This clone appeared a single time. The rearrangement links TRBV6-5 to TRBJ2-5; D might be TRBD1 (6 bases). This CDR3 is 13 amino acids long. The V end lost 6 bases, the J end lost 4 bases, and 12 bases lay between the germline ends. The V gene's germline CDR1 is MNHEY and CDR2 SVGAGI. The CDR3 DNA reads TGTGCCAGCAGCTCCGGGACAACAGAGACCCAGTACTTC. This sequence encodes CASSSGTTETQYF.

This clone was seen more than once but under ten times. This chain joins TRBV5-1 and TRBJ1-2; the D gene is possibly TRBD1 (5 bases). Per the germline V gene, CDR1 is SGHRS and CDR2 is YFSETQ. The CDR3 is made up of 13 amino acids. V shed 1 base and J shed 5 bases, with 9 bases lying between them. CDR3 nucleotide sequence: TGCGCCAGCAGCTTGAATCAGGGTTATGGCTACACCTTC. The encoded protein is CASSLNQGYGYTF.

This clone was found once. The chain has TRBV19 and TRBJ1-3; tentative D call: TRBD1 (6 bases). Trimming took 7 bases from V and 7 from J, leaving 20 bases between them. The CDR3 contains 15 residues. The germline V gene has CDR1 LNHDA and CDR2 SQIVND (reference sequence). CDR3 sequence (DNA): TGTGCCAGTAATCCGGACAGCACTCGGTCTAACACCATATATTTT. Its protein product is CASNPDSTRSNTIYF.

The V and J genes are TRBV19 and TRBJ2-1, with 9 bases identical to TRBD1. Germline V gives CDR1 LNHDA, CDR2 SQIVND (reference sequence). Trimming at V came to 4 bases and at J to 6 bases, leaving 7 bases not matched to a gene. CDR3 size: 15 residues. The CDR3 spells CASSTWGQGINEQFF. The CDR3 nucleotides read TGTGCCAGTAGTACCTGGGGACAGGGTATCAATGAGCAGTTCTTC.

The J gene is TRBJ2-5, the V gene TRBV28; 9 nucleotides align to TRBD1. The DNA end is more similar to TRBJ2-7, so the J call may be wrong. Germline CDR1 reads MDHEN; CDR2 reads SYDVKM. The CDR3 is made up of 14 amino acids. For the CDR3, the DNA is TGTGCCAGCAGTTCCGGGACAGGGTACTACGAGCAGTACTTC. Protein sequence: CASSSGTGYYEQYF.

The sample holds a few counts of this clone. The chain recombines TRBV19 with TRBJ1-2, with a possible D match to TRBD1 (6 bases). V dropped 4 bases and J dropped 5 bases, with 17 bases sitting between them. The germline CDR1 and CDR2 sequences are LNHDA and SQIVND (reference sequence). The CDR3 is made up of 15 amino acids. The CDR3 loop reads CASSKPGTPTYGYTF. Written as DNA, the CDR3 is TGTGCCAGTAGTAAGCCCGGGACACCCACTTATGGCTACACCTTC.

This chain connects TRBV5-1 to TRBJ1-6, with D possibly being TRBD1 (6 bases). Germline V gene sequence: CDR1 SGHRS, CDR2 YFSETQ. With 7 bases removed from V and 4 bases from J, the gap between germline ends came to 27 bases. The CDR3 has 19 amino acids. The CDR3 nucleotides are TGCGCCAGCTTGAAGACCTACAGGGTTATATTGAGTTATAATTCACCCCTCCACTTT. Amino acid sequence: CASLKTYRVILSYNSPLHF.

This chain joins TRBV6-6 and TRBJ1-4; D might be TRBD1 (5 bases). The CDR3 is 15 amino acids. CDR1 is MNHNY, CDR2 SVGAGI, per germline (reference sequence). With 0 bases removed from V and 5 bases from J, the gap between germline ends came to 10 bases. The CDR3 coding sequence is TGTGCCAGCAGTTACTCGACAGCCAGCAATGAAAAACTGTTTTTT. This sequence encodes CASSYSTASNEKLFF.

The chain joins TRBV6-4 to TRBJ2-3; 7 bases agree with TRBD2. The germline V gene has CDR1 MRHNA and CDR2 SNTAGT. The CDR3 has 15 amino acids. V trimming: 4 bases; J trimming: 4 bases; junction bases outside the gene matches: 8. The CDR3 sequence: CASSASGTMADTQYF. In nucleotides, the CDR3 is TGTGCCAGCAGTGCTTCCGGGACTATGGCAGATACGCAGTATTTT.